One sample yielded the 3 T cell receptor beta chains listed below, sequenced in a study of Ad26.COV2.S vaccination and SARS-CoV-2 variants. Described treatment: 19 received Ad26.COV2.S at low or high dose, single or two shots; five or six received placebo; per-sample allocation not given. Samples came from day 63 after the first vaccine or placebo injection. Data came from immunoSEQ multiplex PCR; TCRdb stores just in-frame clones and leaves some out. This table holds about half a million clones, 89% found once. The sequenced sample was peripheral blood, obtained in a trial of Ad26.COV2.S vaccine versus placebo. Receptors originate from a person between 18 and 60 years old who received the Ad26.COV2.S COVID-19 vaccine or a placebo.

V is TRBV10-2 and J is TRBJ1-1; the D gene is possibly TRBD1 (6 bases). The CDR3 loop spans 12 amino acids. Trimming stripped 3 bases from V and 7 bases from J, with 9 bases between. Germline-derived CDR1 and CDR2 are WSHSY and SAAADI. CDR3 DNA sequence: TGCGCCAGCAGTGAATCGACAGGTGAAGCTTTCTTT. Encoded protein: CASSESTGEAFF.

V gene TRBV27 combines with J gene TRBJ1-5; tentatively, D is TRBD1 (5 bases). Between the trimmed V and J ends, which lost 2 bases and 6 bases, there was a span of 8 bases. The CDR3 sequence is 13 residues long. Per germline, CDR1 MNHEY and CDR2 SMNVEV (reference sequence). DNA of the CDR3: TGTGCCAGCAGTTTAGGGGGTAGTCAGCCCCAGCATTTT. As protein: CASSLGGSQPQHF.

The genes are TRBV6-2 or TRBV6-3 and TRBJ1-3; D unclear. Germline CDR1 MNHEY, CDR2 SVGEGT. V gave up 2 bases and J gave up 4 bases, with 21 bases separating them. CDR3 length: 18 residues. In nucleotides, the CDR3 is TGTGCCAGCAGTTACCCGAGCGGCGTTCACCGACCGGGAAACACCATATATTTT. This translates into CASSYPSGVHRPGNTIYF.